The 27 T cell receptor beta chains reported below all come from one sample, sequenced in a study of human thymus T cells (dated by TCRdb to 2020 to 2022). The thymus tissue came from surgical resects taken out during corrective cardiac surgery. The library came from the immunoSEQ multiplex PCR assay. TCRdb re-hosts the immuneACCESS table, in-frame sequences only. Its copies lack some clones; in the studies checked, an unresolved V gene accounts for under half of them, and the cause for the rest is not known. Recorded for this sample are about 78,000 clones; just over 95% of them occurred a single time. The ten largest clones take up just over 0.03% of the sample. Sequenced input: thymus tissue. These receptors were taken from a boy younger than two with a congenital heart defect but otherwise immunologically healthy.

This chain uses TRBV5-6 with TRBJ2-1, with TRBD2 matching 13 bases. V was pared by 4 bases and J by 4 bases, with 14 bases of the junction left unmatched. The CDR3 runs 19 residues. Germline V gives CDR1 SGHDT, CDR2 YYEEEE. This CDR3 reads CASSPILAGGTEEYNEQFF. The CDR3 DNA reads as TGTGCCAGCAGCCCTATACTAGCGGGAGGGACTGAAGAATACAATGAGCAGTTCTTC.

The CDR3: CASSQGPPGNGQGKCEQYF. CDR3 coding DNA: TGCGCCAGCAGCCAAGGCCCCCCCGGTAACGGGCAGGGGAAATGCGAGCAGTACTTC. This chain connects TRBV4-1 to TRBJ2-7; a possible D gene is TRBD1 (6 bases). This CDR3 contains 19 residues. Germline V gene data show CDR1 as MGHRA and CDR2 as YSYEKL. Trimming cost V 1 base and J 6 bases, with 28 bases left between them.

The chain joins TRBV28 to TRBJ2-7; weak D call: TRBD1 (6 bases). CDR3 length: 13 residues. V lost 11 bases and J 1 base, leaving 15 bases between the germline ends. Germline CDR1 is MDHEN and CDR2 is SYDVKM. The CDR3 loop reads CALGADGSYEQYF. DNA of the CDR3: TGTGCCTTGGGGGCGGATGGTTCCTACGAGCAGTACTTC.

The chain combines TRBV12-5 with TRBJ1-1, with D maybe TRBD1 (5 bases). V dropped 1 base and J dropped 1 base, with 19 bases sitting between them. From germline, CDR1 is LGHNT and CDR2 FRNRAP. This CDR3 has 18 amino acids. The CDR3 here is CASGLGQTRTKWNTEAFF. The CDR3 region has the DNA TGTGCTAGTGGTTTGGGACAGACACGAACCAAATGGAACACTGAAGCTTTCTTT.

CDR3 coding DNA: TGCGCCAGCAGCGGAACCAGGCGGGGGGGCACAGATACGCAGTATTTT. Amino acids: CASSGTRRGGTDTQYF. The chain recombines TRBV5-1 with TRBJ2-3; TRBD2 matches 8 bases. Trimming cost V 4 bases and J 1 base; bases outside gene matches: 8. Germline V lookup: CDR1 SGHRS, CDR2 YFSETQ. This CDR3 is 16 amino acids long.

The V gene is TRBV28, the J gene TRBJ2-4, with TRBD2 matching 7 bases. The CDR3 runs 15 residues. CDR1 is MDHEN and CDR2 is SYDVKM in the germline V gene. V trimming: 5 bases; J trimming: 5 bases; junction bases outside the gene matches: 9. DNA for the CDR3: TGTGCCAGCAGTCCCCGGGAGGCACGGGAAAACATTCAGTACTTC. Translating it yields CASSPREARENIQYF. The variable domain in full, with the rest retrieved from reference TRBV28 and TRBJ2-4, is DVKVTQSSRYLVKRTGEKVFLECVQDMDHENMFWYRQDPGLGLRLIYFSYDVKMKEKGDIPEGYSVSREKKERFSLILESASTNQTSMYLCASSPREARENIQYFGAGTRLSVL.

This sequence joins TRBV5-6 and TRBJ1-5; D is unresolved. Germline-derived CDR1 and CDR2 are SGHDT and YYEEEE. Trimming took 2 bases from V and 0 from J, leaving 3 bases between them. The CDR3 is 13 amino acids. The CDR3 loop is CASSLSSNQPQHF. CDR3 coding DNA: TGTGCCAGCAGCTTATCTAGCAATCAGCCCCAGCATTTT.

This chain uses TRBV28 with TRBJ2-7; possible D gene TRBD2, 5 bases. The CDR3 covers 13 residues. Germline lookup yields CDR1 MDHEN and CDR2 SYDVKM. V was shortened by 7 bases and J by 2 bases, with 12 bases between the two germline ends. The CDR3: CASTSGGPYEQYF. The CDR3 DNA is TGTGCCAGCACCTCAGGAGGACCCTACGAGCAGTACTTC.

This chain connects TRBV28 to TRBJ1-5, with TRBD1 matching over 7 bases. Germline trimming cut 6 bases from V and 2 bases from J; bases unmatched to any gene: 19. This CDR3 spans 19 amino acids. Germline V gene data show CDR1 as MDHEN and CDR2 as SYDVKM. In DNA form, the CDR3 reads TGTGCCAGCAGCTCAGCAACGGGACAGAATACCCTAGGCAATCAGCCCCAGCATTTT. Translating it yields CASSSATGQNTLGNQPQHF.

CDR3 protein: CASSYTRAETQYF. CDR3 coding DNA: TGTGCCAGTAGTTATACCAGGGCTGAGACCCAGTACTTC. The gene calls are TRBV19 and TRBJ2-5; perhaps TRBD1 as D (5 bases). Trimming removed 5 bases from V and 5 bases from J, with 12 bases in between. This CDR3 has 13 amino acids. The V gene's germline CDR1 is LNHDA and CDR2 SQIVND (reference sequence).

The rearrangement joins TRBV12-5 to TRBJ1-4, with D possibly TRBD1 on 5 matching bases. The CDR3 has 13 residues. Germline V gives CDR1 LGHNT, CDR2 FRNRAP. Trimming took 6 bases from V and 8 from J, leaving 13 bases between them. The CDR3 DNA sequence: TGTGCTAGTGGGGGGGATACTTCCGAAAAACTGTTTTTT. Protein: CASGGDTSEKLFF.

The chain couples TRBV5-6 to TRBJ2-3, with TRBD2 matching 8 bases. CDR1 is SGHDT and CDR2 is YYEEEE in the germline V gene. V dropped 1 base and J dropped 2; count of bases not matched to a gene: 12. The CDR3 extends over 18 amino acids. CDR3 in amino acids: CASSLPRAGGGYTDTQYF. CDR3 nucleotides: TGTGCCAGCAGCTTGCCGAGGGCGGGAGGTGGATACACAGATACGCAGTATTTT.

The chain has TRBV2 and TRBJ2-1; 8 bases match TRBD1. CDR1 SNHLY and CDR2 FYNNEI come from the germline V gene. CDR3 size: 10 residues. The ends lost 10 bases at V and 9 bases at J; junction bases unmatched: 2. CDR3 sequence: CAIQGGEQFF. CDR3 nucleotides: TGTGCCATACAGGGGGGTGAGCAGTTCTTC.

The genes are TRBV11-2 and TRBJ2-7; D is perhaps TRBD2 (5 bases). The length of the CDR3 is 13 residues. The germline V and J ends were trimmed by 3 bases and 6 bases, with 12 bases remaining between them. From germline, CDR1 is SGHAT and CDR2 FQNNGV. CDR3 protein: CASSFRTGSEQYF. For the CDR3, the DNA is TGTGCCAGCAGCTTCAGGACGGGGAGCGAGCAGTACTTC.

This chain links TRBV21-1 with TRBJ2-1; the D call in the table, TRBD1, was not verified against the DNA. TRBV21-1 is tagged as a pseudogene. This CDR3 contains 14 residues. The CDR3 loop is CASRNMNPYNEQFF. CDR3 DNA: TGTGCCAGCAGGAACATGAACCCTTACAATGAGCAGTTCTTC.

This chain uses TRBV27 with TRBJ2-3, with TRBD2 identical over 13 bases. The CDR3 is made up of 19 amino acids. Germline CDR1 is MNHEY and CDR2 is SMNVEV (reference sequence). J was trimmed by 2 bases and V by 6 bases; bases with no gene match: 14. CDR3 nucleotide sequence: TGTGCCAGCAGCGCAGGGGACAGGGGGACTAGCGGGAACACAGATACGCAGTATTTT. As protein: CASSAGDRGTSGNTDTQYF.

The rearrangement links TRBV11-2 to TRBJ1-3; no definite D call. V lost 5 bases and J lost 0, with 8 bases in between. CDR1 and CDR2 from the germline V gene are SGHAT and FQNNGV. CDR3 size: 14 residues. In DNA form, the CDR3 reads TGTGCCAGCAGCCCCGTACCCTCTGGAAACACCATATATTTT. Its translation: CASSPVPSGNTIYF.

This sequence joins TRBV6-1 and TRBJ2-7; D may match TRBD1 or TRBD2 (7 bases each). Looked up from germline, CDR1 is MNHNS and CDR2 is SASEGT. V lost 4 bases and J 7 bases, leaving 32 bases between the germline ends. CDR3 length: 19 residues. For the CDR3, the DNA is TGTGCCAGCAGTGTCAACTACCGGGACAGCCTGGGAGGGAGGAATGAGCAGTACTTC. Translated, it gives CASSVNYRDSLGGRNEQYF.

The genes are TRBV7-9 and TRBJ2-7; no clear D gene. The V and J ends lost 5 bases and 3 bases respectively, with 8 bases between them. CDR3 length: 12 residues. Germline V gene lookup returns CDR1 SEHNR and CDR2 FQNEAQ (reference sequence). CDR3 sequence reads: CASSPISYEQYF. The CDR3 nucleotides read TGTGCCAGCAGCCCAATCAGCTACGAGCAGTACTTC.

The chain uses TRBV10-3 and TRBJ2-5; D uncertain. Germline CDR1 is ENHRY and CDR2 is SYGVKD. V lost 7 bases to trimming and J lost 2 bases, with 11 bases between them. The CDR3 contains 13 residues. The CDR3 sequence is CAIMATDQETQYF. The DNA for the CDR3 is TGTGCCATCATGGCCACTGATCAAGAGACCCAGTACTTC.

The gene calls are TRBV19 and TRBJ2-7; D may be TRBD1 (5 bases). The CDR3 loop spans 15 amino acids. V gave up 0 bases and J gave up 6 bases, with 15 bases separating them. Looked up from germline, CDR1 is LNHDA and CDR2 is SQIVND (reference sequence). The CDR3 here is CASSIDPWPGCEQYF. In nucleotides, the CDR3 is TGTGCCAGTAGTATAGATCCTTGGCCAGGGTGCGAGCAGTACTTC.

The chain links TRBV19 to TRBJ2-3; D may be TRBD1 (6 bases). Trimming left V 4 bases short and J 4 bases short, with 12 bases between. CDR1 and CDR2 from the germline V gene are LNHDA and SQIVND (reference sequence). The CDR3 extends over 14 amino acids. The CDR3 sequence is CASSTRGPPDTQYF. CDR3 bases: TGTGCCAGTAGTACCAGGGGCCCTCCAGATACGCAGTATTTT.

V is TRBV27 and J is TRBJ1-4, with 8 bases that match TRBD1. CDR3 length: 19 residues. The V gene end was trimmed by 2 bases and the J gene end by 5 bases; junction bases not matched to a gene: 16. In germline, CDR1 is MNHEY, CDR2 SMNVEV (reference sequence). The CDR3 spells CASSLLGTGQGSPNEKLFF. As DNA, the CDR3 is TGTGCCAGCAGTTTACTCGGGACAGGTCAGGGGAGCCCCAATGAAAAACTGTTTTTT. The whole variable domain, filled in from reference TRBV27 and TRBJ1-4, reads EAQVTQNPRYLITVTGKKLTVTCSQNMNHEYMSWYRQDPGLGLRQIYYSMNVEVTDKGDVPEGYKVSRKEKRNFPLILESPSPNQTSLYFCASSLLGTGQGSPNEKLFFGSGTQLSVL.

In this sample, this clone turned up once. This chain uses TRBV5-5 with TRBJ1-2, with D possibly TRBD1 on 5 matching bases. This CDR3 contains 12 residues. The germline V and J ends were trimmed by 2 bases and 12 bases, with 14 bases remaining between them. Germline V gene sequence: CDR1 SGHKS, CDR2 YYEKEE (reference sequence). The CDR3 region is CASSFSGVRDTF. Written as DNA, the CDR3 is TGTGCCAGCAGCTTTTCCGGCGTCAGGGACACCTTC.

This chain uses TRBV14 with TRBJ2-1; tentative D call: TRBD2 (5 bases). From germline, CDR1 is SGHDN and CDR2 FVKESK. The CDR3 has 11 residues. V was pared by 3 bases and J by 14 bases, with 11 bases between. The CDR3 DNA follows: TGTGCCAGCAGCCATTCCGGGAAAGAGTTCTTC. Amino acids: CASSHSGKEFF.

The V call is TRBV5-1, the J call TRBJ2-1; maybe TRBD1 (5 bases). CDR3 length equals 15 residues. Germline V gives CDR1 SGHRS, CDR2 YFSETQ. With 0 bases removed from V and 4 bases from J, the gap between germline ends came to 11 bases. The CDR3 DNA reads TGCGCCAGCAGCTTGGCCGCACAGGCGTACAATGAGCAGTTCTTC. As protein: CASSLAAQAYNEQFF.

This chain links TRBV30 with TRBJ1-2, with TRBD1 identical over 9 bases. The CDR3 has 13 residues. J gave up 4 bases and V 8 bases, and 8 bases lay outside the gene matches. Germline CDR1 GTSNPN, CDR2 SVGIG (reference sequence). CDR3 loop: CAESPGQGYGYTF. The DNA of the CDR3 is TGTGCCGAGTCCCCGGGACAGGGCTATGGCTACACCTTC.